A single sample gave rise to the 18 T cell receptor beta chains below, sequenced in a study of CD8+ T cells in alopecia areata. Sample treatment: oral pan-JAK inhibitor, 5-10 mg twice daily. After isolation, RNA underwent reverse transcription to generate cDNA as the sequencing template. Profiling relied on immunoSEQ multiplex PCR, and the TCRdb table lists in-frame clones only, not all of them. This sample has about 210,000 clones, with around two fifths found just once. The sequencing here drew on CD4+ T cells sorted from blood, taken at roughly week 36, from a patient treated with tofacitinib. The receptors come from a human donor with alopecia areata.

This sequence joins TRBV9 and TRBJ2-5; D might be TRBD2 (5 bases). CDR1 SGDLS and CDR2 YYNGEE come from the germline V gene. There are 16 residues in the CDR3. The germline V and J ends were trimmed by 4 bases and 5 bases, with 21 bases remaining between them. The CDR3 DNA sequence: TGTGCCAGCAGCCCCGGGTCATGGGAGCTCGGTGAGACCCAGTACTTC. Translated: CASSPGSWELGETQYF.

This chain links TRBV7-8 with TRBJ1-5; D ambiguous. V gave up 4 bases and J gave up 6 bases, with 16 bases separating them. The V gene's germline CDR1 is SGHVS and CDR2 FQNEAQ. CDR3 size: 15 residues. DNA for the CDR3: TGTGCCAGCAGCTACCAGGCGACGTCCGGTCAGCCCCAGCATTTT. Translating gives CASSYQATSGQPQHF.

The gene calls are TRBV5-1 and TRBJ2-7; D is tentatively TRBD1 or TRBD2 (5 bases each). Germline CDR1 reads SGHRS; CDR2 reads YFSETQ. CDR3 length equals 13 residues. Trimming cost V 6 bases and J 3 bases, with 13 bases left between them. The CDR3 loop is CASTRDQLYEQYF. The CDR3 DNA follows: TGCGCCAGCACCCGGGACCAACTCTACGAGCAGTACTTC. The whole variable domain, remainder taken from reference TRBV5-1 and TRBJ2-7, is KAGVTQTPRYLIKTRGQQVTLSCSPISGHRSVSWYQQTPGQGLQFLFEYFSETQRNKGNFPGRFSGRQFSNSRSEMNVSTLELGDSALYLCASTRDQLYEQYFGPGTRLTVT.

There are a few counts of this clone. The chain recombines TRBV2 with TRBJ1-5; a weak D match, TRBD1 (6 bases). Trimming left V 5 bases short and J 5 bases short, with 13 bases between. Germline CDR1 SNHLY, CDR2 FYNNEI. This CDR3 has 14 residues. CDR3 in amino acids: CASSRQGSYQPQHF. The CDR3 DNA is TGTGCCAGCAGTCGCCAGGGGTCTTATCAGCCCCAGCATTTT. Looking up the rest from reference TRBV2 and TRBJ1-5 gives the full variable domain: EPEVTQTPSHQVTQMGQEVILRCVPISNHLYFYWYRQILGQKVEFLVSFYNNEISEKSEIFDDQFSVERPDGSNFTLKIRSTKLEDSAMYFCASSRQGSYQPQHFGDGTRLSIL.

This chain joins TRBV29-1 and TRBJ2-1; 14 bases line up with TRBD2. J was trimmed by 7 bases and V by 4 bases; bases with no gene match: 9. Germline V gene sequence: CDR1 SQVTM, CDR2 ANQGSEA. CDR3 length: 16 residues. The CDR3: CSVAQTSGRAGNEQFF. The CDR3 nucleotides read TGCAGCGTTGCCCAGACTAGCGGGAGGGCCGGGAATGAGCAGTTCTTC.

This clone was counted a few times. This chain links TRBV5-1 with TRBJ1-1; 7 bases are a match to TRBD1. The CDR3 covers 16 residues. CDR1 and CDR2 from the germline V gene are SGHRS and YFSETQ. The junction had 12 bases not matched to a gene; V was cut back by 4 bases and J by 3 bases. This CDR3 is CASSNYRGGDDTEAFF. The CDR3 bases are TGCGCCAGCAGCAATTACAGGGGAGGGGATGACACTGAAGCTTTCTTT.

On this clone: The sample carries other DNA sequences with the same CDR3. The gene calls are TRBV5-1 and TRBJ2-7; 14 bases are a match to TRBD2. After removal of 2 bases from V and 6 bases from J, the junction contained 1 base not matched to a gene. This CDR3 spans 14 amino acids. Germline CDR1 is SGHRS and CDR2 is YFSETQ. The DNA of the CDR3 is TGCGCCAGCAGCTTAGGACTAGCGGGAGGCGAGCAGTACTTC. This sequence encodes CASSLGLAGGEQYF.

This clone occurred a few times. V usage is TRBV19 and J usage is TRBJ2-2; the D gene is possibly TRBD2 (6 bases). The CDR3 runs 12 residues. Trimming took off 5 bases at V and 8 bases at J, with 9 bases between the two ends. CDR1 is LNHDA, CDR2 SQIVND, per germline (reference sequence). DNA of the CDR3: TGTGCCAGTAGTGGCCTAGCGGGGGAGCTGTTTTTT. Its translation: CASSGLAGELFF. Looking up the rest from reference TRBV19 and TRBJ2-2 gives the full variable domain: DGGITQSPKYLFRKEGQNVTLSCEQNLNHDAMYWYRQDPGQGLRLIYYSQIVNDFQKGDIAEGYSVSREKKESFPLTVTSAQKNPTAFYLCASSGLAGELFFGEGSRLTVL.

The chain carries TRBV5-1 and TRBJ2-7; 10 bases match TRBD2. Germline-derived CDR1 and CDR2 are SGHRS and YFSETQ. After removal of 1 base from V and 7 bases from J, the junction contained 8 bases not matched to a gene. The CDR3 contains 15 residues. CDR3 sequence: CASSLSSGSLSEQYF. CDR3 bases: TGCGCCAGCAGCTTGTCTAGCGGGAGTCTAAGTGAGCAGTACTTC.

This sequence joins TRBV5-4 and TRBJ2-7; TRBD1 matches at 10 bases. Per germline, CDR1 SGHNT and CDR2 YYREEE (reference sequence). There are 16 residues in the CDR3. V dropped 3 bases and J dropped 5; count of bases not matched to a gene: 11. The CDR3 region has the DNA TGTGCCAGCAGCTCGCCGCCGGGACAGGGGAAGAACGAGCAGTACTTC. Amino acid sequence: CASSSPPGQGKNEQYF.

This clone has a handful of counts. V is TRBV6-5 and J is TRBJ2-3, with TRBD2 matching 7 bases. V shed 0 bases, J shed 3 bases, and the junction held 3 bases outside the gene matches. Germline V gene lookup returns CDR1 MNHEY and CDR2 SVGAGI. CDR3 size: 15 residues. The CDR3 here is CASSYSGLPTDTQYF. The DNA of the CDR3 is TGTGCCAGCAGTTACTCGGGACTACCGACAGATACGCAGTATTTT.

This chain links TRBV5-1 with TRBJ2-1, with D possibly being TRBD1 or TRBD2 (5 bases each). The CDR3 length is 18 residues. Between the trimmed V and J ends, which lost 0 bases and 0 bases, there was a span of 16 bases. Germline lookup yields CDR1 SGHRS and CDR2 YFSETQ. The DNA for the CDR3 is TGCGCCAGCAGCTTGGAAGCGGTAATCGACAGCTCCTACAATGAGCAGTTCTTC. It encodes CASSLEAVIDSSYNEQFF.

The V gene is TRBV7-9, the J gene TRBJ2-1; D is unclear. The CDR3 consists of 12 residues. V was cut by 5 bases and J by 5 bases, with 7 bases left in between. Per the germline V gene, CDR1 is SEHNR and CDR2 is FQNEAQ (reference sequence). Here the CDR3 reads CASSRTNNEQFF. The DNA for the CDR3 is TGTGCCAGCAGCCGTACAAACAATGAGCAGTTCTTC.

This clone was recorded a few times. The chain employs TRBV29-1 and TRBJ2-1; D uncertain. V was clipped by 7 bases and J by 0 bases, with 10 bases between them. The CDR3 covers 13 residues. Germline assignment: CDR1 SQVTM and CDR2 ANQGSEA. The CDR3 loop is CSAEKSSYNEQFF. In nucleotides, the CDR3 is TGCAGCGCCGAGAAGAGCTCCTACAATGAGCAGTTCTTC.

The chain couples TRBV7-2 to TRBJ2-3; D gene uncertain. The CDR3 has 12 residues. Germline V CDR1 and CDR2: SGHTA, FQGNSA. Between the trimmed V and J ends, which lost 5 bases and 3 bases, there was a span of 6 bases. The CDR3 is CASSRTTDTQYF. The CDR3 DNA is TGTGCCAGCAGCCGCACGACAGATACGCAGTATTTT.

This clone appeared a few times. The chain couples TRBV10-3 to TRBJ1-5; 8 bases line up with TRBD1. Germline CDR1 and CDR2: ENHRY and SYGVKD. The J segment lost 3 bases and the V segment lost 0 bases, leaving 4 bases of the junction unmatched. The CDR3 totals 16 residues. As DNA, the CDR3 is TGTGCCATCAGTGAGTCGACAGGGGTTACCAATCAGCCCCAGCATTTT. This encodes CAISESTGVTNQPQHF.

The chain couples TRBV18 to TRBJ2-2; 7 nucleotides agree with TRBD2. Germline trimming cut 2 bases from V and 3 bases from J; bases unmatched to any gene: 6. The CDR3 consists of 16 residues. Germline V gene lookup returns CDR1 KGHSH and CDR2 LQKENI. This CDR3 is CASSPMGLPDTGELFF. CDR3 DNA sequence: TGTGCCAGCTCACCAATGGGACTACCCGACACCGGGGAGCTGTTTTTT.

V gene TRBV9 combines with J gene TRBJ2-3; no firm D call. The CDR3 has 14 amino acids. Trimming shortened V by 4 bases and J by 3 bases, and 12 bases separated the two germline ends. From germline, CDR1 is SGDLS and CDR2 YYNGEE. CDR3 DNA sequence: TGTGCCAGCAGCCTTAGACCACAAACAGATACGCAGTATTTT. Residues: CASSLRPQTDTQYF.